The 30 T cell receptor beta chains given below trace back to one sample, sequenced in a study of vaccination effects on CD4 cells after COVID-19. Before sequencing, viral peptide pools were used by the ViraFEST assay to expand antigen-specific CD4+ T cells. With more than 9 days of culture completed, CD4+ T cells were isolated. A PCR test confirmed that the person had SARS-CoV-2 infection between March and December 2020. Which antigens these TCRs recognize remains unknown. Sequencing used immunoSEQ multiplex PCR; TCRdb keeps in-frame clones, though not all of them. The data contain 20,000 to 30,000 clones, roughly 69% of them singletons. The sample consisted of CD4+ T cells from PBMCs cultured with SARS-CoV-2 spike peptides, taken before COVID-19 vaccination. Receptor source: a human donor who had a prior SARS-CoV-2 infection.

The rearrangement links TRBV2 to TRBJ2-5; 14 bases match TRBD2. The CDR3 has 17 amino acids. With V trimmed by 6 bases and J by 5 bases, 11 bases remained unmatched. The germline V gene has CDR1 SNHLY and CDR2 FYNNEI. CDR3 sequence (DNA): TGTGCCAGCAGAAGAGGGACTAGCGGGGGAGTTGGGGAGACCCAGTACTTC. This codes for CASRRGTSGGVGETQYF.

V and J are TRBV18 and TRBJ2-1; the match to TRBD2 covers 10 bases. V shed 3 bases and J 6 bases; nucleotides not matched to a gene: 5. The length of the CDR3 is 15 residues. Germline values: CDR1 KGHSH, CDR2 LQKENI. CDR3 nucleotide sequence: TGTGCCAGCTCACCTCTAGCGGGAGTATCCAATGAGCAGTTCTTC. Amino acid sequence: CASSPLAGVSNEQFF. The variable domain in full, completed from reference TRBV18 and TRBJ2-1, reads NAGVMQNPRHLVRRRGQEARLRCSPMKGHSHVYWYRQLPEEGLKFMVYLQKENIIDESGMPKERFSAEFPKEGPSILRIQQVVRGDSAAYFCASSPLAGVSNEQFFGPGTRLTVL.

This clone showed up just a few times. V is TRBV9 and J is TRBJ2-7, with a possible D match to TRBD1 (6 bases). The CDR3 spans 15 residues. In germline, CDR1 is SGDLS, CDR2 YYNGEE. Trimming took off 0 bases at V and 5 bases at J, with 15 bases between the two ends. Written as DNA, the CDR3 is TGTGCCAGCAGCGTAGCTGGGACAAGGGGCGACGAGCAGTACTTC. As protein: CASSVAGTRGDEQYF. Full variable domain (outside the CDR3, taken from reference TRBV9 and TRBJ2-7): DSGVTQTPKHLITATGQRVTLRCSPRSGDLSVYWYQQSLDQGLQFLIQYYNGEERAKGNILERFSAQQFPDLHSELNLSSLELGDSALYFCASSVAGTRGDEQYFGPGTRLTVT.

This chain connects TRBV7-2 to TRBJ2-5, with D unresolved. The CDR3 is 14 amino acids. Between the trimmed V and J ends, which lost 0 bases and 5 bases, there was a span of 10 bases. Germline values: CDR1 SGHTA, CDR2 FQGNSA. The CDR3 DNA is TGTGCCAGCAGCTTAGCGGCAGGTGGGGAGACCCAGTACTTC. Encoded protein: CASSLAAGGETQYF.

This CDR3 is CASSSSGQGERGYGYTF. CDR3 nucleotide sequence: TGTGCCAGCAGTTCATCGGGACAGGGGGAAAGGGGCTATGGCTACACCTTC. The chain combines TRBV27 with TRBJ1-2; 11 positions match TRBD1. Germline assignment: CDR1 MNHEY and CDR2 SMNVEV (reference sequence). The V and J ends lost 4 bases and 4 bases, in that order; junction bases with no gene match: 11. The CDR3 is made up of 17 amino acids.

This clone was observed once. The genes are TRBV2 and TRBJ2-5, with D uncertain. Germline assignment: CDR1 SNHLY and CDR2 FYNNEI. The CDR3 loop spans 13 amino acids. Between the trimmed V and J ends, which lost 8 bases and 1 base, there was a span of 11 bases. Here the CDR3 reads CASRRLVQETQYF. DNA of the CDR3: TGTGCCAGCCGCAGACTGGTCCAAGAGACCCAGTACTTC.

V gene TRBV19 combines with J gene TRBJ2-7, with no clear D. CDR3 length: 13 residues. V shed 3 bases and J shed 4 bases, with 10 bases lying between them. Germline CDR1 LNHDA, CDR2 SQIVND (reference sequence). The CDR3 DNA reads as TGTGCCAGTAGTATGCGTGTAGGGTACGAGCAGTACTTC. As protein: CASSMRVGYEQYF.

This clone was observed a single time. The rearrangement links TRBV9 to TRBJ1-2, with 7 bases lining up with TRBD1. The CDR3 runs 14 residues. Germline-derived CDR1 and CDR2 are SGDLS and YYNGEE. V lost 3 bases to trimming and J lost 10 bases; unmatched junction nucleotides: 12. This CDR3 reads CASSASPLQGFYTF. Here the CDR3 DNA reads TGTGCCAGCAGCGCTTCTCCACTACAGGGGTTCTACACCTTC.

Only a few counts were recorded for this clone. The chain uses TRBV29-1 and TRBJ2-2; no clear D gene. CDR3 length equals 15 residues. Germline assignment: CDR1 SQVTM and CDR2 ANQGSEA. Trimming removed 4 bases at V and 5 bases at J, with 17 bases between. CDR3 sequence: CSVAALRSSTGELFF. For the CDR3, the DNA is TGCAGCGTTGCCGCCCTGAGGTCCTCAACCGGGGAGCTGTTTTTT.

This rearrangement joins TRBV12-3 or TRBV12-4 to TRBJ1-1; D gene unclear. CDR3 length equals 13 residues. Trimming stripped 0 bases from V and 1 base from J, with 3 bases between. CDR3 nucleotide sequence: TGTGCCAGCAGTTTAGCAGCGAACACTGAAGCTTTCTTT. Amino acids: CASSLAANTEAFF.

This clone came up a few times. The chain is built from TRBV5-1 and TRBJ2-7, with 9 nucleotides matching TRBD1. V dropped 1 base and J dropped 2; count of bases not matched to a gene: 10. CDR3 length equals 17 residues. In germline, CDR1 is SGHRS, CDR2 YFSETQ. The CDR3 reads CASSLLGLGTGTYEQYF. The CDR3 DNA is TGCGCCAGCAGCTTGTTGGGCTTAGGGACAGGGACCTACGAGCAGTACTTC.

This CDR3 is CASSRLAGGLISSYNEQFF. As DNA, the CDR3 is TGTGCCAGTAGTCGGCTAGCGGGGGGCCTAATAAGCTCCTACAATGAGCAGTTCTTC. The chain combines TRBV19 with TRBJ2-1; 11 bases are shared with TRBD2. CDR3 length: 19 residues. Germline V gene lookup returns CDR1 LNHDA and CDR2 SQIVND (reference sequence). Trimming took 5 bases from V and 0 from J; bases not matched to a gene: 12. Drawing the rest from reference TRBV19 and TRBJ2-1, the complete variable domain is DGGITQSPKYLFRKEGQNVTLSCEQNLNHDAMYWYRQDPGQGLRLIYYSQIVNDFQKGDIAEGYSVSREKKESFPLTVTSAQKNPTAFYLCASSRLAGGLISSYNEQFFGPGTRLTVL.

A few counts support this clone. V usage is TRBV19 and J usage is TRBJ1-1, with 12 nucleotides matching TRBD1. CDR1 is LNHDA, CDR2 SQIVND, per germline (reference sequence). With V trimmed by 5 bases and J by 4 bases, 8 bases remained unmatched. CDR3 length equals 16 residues. The CDR3: CASSQAGTGGTTEAFF. DNA of the CDR3: TGTGCCAGTAGTCAAGCCGGGACAGGGGGCACCACTGAAGCTTTCTTT.

J is TRBJ2-5 and V is TRBV30; D gene unclear. Trimming took 0 bases from V and 5 from J, leaving 4 bases between them. This CDR3 has 11 residues. CDR1 and CDR2 (germline): GTSNPN, SVGIG (reference sequence). DNA for the CDR3: TGTGCCTGGAGTGTAGGGGAGACCCAGTACTTC. It specifies CAWSVGETQYF.

The rearrangement uses TRBV24-1 and TRBJ2-1, with 9 bases fitting TRBD2. Germline values: CDR1 KGHDR, CDR2 SFDVKD. This CDR3 is built from 17 residues. The V segment lost 5 bases and the J segment 3 bases; nucleotides outside the gene matches: 10. The CDR3 DNA reads TGTGCCACCAGTGGAAGCGGGGGGTCCAACTTCTACAATGAGCAGTTCTTC. Amino acid sequence: CATSGSGGSNFYNEQFF.

This sequence joins TRBV15 and TRBJ2-5, with TRBD2 as a possible D gene (6 bases). The CDR3 is 15 amino acids. Trimming took off 1 base at V and 2 bases at J, with 11 bases between the two ends. CDR1 is LNHNV, CDR2 YYDKDF, per germline (reference sequence). Written as DNA, the CDR3 is TGTGCCACCAGCAGAGGCGGGATCGGGCAAGAGACCCAGTACTTC. Its translation is CATSRGGIGQETQYF.

This clone was observed a few times. The chain is built from TRBV24-1 and TRBJ2-2; 7 bases map to TRBD2. Germline V CDR1 and CDR2: KGHDR, SFDVKD. The ends lost 7 bases at V and 4 bases at J; junction bases unmatched: 11. The CDR3 is made up of 16 amino acids. CDR3 protein: CATRASPGGGTGELFF. The CDR3 DNA reads as TGTGCCACCAGGGCCTCTCCGGGGGGTGGCACCGGGGAGCTGTTTTTT.

This clone was found a few times. The chain is built from TRBV1 and TRBJ1-1. TRBV1 corresponds to a pseudogene. The CDR3 runs 12 residues. The CDR3 DNA follows: TGCACCAGCAGCACTAAGAACACTGAAGCTTTCTTT. The encoded protein is CTSSTKNTEAFF.

This chain connects TRBV9 to TRBJ2-3; 11 nucleotides align to TRBD2. The CDR3 spans 17 residues. Germline V lookup: CDR1 SGDLS, CDR2 YYNGEE. The trim removed 0 bases at V and 4 bases at J, leaving 7 bases unmatched. CDR3 in DNA: TGTGCCAGCAGCGTAGTCACTAGCGGGAGCGGTCCAGATACGCAGTATTTT. Its translation is CASSVVTSGSGPDTQYF.

The rearrangement uses TRBV18 and TRBJ1-2; D call uncertain. Trimming removed 4 bases at V and 9 bases at J, with 15 bases between. The CDR3 has 13 residues. The germline V gene encodes CDR1 KGHSH and CDR2 LQKENI. This CDR3 is CASSQSEEGSYTF. The CDR3 DNA sequence: TGTGCCAGCTCACAGTCCGAAGAGGGTAGCTACACCTTC.

V and J are TRBV2 and TRBJ1-4, with 9 bases lining up with TRBD1. J was trimmed by 8 bases and V by 6 bases; bases with no gene match: 10. The CDR3 contains 15 residues. Germline V CDR1 and CDR2: SNHLY, FYNNEI. CDR3 sequence: CASSPQGARGEKLFF. The CDR3 nucleotides read TGTGCCAGCAGCCCACAGGGGGCGCGAGGGGAAAAACTGTTTTTT.

This chain joins TRBV5-1 and TRBJ2-3; possible D gene TRBD1, 7 bases. There are 15 residues in the CDR3. Trimming took 1 base from V and 4 from J, leaving 13 bases between them. Germline V gene sequence: CDR1 SGHRS, CDR2 YFSETQ. The CDR3 nucleotides are TGCGCCAGCAGCTTGTCCCGCAGGGGGGCAGATACGCAGTATTTT. Translation gives CASSLSRRGADTQYF.

The table lists this clone with a few counts. The chain is built from TRBV7-3 and TRBJ2-7, with TRBD2 matching 12 bases. CDR1 and CDR2 from the germline V gene are SGHTA and FQGTGA. The CDR3 contains 14 residues. Losses at the gene ends were 5 bases for V and 2 bases for J; bases not matched to a gene: 1. This chain's CDR3 is CASSPSGRAYEQYF. CDR3 DNA sequence: TGTGCCAGCAGCCCTAGCGGGAGGGCCTACGAGCAGTACTTC.

The V gene is TRBV6-5, the J gene TRBJ2-7; 9 bases agree with TRBD2. V trimming: 7 bases; J trimming: 1 base; junction bases outside the gene matches: 5. The CDR3 runs 14 residues. In germline, CDR1 is MNHEY, CDR2 SVGAGI. The CDR3 DNA sequence: TGTGCCAGCATGCGGGAGGGCCGTTCCTACGAGCAGTACTTC. The encoded protein is CASMREGRSYEQYF.

This clone has a single count. The rearrangement links TRBV30 to TRBJ2-5; 11 bases match TRBD2. This CDR3 has 15 residues. After removal of 4 bases from V and 5 bases from J, the junction contained 9 bases not matched to a gene. CDR1 and CDR2 from the germline V gene are GTSNPN and SVGIG (reference sequence). CDR3 sequence: CAWKTLAGERETQYF. The CDR3 nucleotides read TGTGCCTGGAAAACACTAGCGGGAGAACGTGAGACCCAGTACTTC.

This clone came up once. The CDR3 coding sequence is TGCGCCAGCAGCTTGGAACTAGCGGGAGCAGGCACAGATACGCAGTATTTT. Its translation is CASSLELAGAGTDTQYF. The V and J genes are TRBV5-1 and TRBJ2-3; 11 bases align to TRBD2. This CDR3 has 17 amino acids. Germline V gene data show CDR1 as SGHRS and CDR2 as YFSETQ. J was trimmed by 1 base and V by 0 bases; bases with no gene match: 4. Combining the CDR3 with reference TRBV5-1 and TRBJ2-3 gives the whole variable domain KAGVTQTPRYLIKTRGQQVTLSCSPISGHRSVSWYQQTPGQGLQFLFEYFSETQRNKGNFPGRFSGRQFSNSRSEMNVSTLELGDSALYLCASSLELAGAGTDTQYFGPGTRLTVL.

The genes are TRBV19 and TRBJ2-5; D remains ambiguous. The ends were cut back, 3 bases at V and 5 bases at J, with 10 bases in the middle. Germline V gives CDR1 LNHDA, CDR2 SQIVND (reference sequence). This CDR3 comprises 13 residues. CDR3 residues: CASSIVSMETQYF. CDR3 sequence (DNA): TGTGCCAGTAGTATTGTCTCAATGGAGACCCAGTACTTC. Full variable domain (remainder filled in from reference TRBV19 and TRBJ2-5): DGGITQSPKYLFRKEGQNVTLSCEQNLNHDAMYWYRQDPGQGLRLIYYSQIVNDFQKGDIAEGYSVSREKKESFPLTVTSAQKNPTAFYLCASSIVSMETQYFGPGTRLLVL.

The chain couples TRBV7-9 to TRBJ2-6; 9 nucleotides agree with TRBD1. Losses at the gene ends were 5 bases for V and 2 bases for J; bases not matched to a gene: 7. There are 17 residues in the CDR3. Germline CDR1 reads SEHNR; CDR2 reads FQNEAQ (reference sequence). CDR3 sequence (DNA): TGTGCCAGCAGCCAGTCCCGGGACAGGGCTGGGGCCAACGTCCTGACTTTC. Translating gives CASSQSRDRAGANVLTF.

The V gene is TRBV4-1, the J gene TRBJ2-2, with D possibly being TRBD1 (5 bases). This CDR3 region has 16 residues. V was clipped by 2 bases and J by 3 bases, with 13 bases between them. Germline CDR1 and CDR2: MGHRA and YSYEKL. CDR3 amino acids: CASSQTGLGDTGELFF. CDR3 DNA: TGCGCCAGCAGCCAAACAGGCCTGGGCGACACCGGGGAGCTGTTTTTT.

This chain connects TRBV18 to TRBJ2-3, with D possibly TRBD2 on 6 matching bases. Germline-derived CDR1 and CDR2 are KGHSH and LQKENI. This CDR3 is 14 amino acids long. V was pared by 1 base and J by 2 bases, with 7 bases between. Written as DNA, the CDR3 is TGTGCCAGCTCACCACTAGCGGCCACAGATACGCAGTATTTT. Its protein product is CASSPLAATDTQYF.